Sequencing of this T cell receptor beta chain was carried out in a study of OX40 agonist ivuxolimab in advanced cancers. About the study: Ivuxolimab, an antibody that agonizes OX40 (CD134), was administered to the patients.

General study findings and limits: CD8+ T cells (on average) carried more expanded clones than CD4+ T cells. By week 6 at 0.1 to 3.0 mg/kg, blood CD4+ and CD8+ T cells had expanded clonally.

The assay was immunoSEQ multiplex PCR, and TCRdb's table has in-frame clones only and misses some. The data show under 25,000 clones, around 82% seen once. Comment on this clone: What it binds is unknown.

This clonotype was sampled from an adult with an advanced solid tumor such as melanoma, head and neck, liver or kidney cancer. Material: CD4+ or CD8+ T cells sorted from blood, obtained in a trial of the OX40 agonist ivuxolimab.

As DNA, the CDR3 is TGTGCCAGCAGCCTCGGAAGGGGCCGCGAAAAACTGTTTTTT. It yields the protein CASSLGRGREKLFF. The chain combines TRBV28 with TRBJ1-4, with a weak D call TRBD1 (5 bases). Germline assignment: CDR1 MDHEN and CDR2 SYDVKM. V was shortened by 6 bases and J by 8 bases, with 16 bases between the two germline ends. The CDR3 has 14 amino acids.